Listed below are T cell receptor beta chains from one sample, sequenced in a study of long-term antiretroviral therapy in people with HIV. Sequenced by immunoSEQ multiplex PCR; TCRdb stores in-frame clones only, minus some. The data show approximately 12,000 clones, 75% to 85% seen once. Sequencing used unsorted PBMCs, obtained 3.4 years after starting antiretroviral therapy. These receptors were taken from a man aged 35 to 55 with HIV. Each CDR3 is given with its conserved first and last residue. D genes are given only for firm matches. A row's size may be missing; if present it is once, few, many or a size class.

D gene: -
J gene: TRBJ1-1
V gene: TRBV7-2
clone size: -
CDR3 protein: CASSLLQYTEAFF
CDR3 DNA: TGTGCCAGCAGCTTACTTCAGTACACTGAAGCTTTCTTT

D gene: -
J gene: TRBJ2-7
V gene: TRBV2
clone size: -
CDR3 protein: CASNLGSYEQYF
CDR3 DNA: TGTGCCAGCAATCTAGGGAGCTACGAGCAGTACTTC

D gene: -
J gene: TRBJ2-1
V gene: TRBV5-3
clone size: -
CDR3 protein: CARSPRQSSYNEQFF
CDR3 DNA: TGTGCCAGAAGTCCCAGACAGAGCTCCTACAATGAGCAGTTCTTC

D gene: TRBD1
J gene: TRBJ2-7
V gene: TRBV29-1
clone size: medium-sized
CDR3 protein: CSVEWTGGNEQYF
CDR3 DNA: TGCAGCGTTGAATGGACAGGGGGGAACGAGCAGTACTTC

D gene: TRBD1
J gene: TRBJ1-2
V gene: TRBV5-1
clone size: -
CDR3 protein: CASSRNTGQGDNYGYTF
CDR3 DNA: TGCGCCAGCAGCCGAAATACAGGACAGGGGGATAACTATGGCTACACCTTC

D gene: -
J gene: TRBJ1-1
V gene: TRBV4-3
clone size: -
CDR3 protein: CASSQVQGVNTEAFF
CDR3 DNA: TGCGCCAGCAGCCAAGTACAAGGGGTGAACACTGAAGCTTTCTTT

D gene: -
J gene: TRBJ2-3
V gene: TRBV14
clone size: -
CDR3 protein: CASSPRVVTDTQYF
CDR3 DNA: TGTGCCAGCAGCCCCCGGGTCGTCACAGATACGCAGTATTTT

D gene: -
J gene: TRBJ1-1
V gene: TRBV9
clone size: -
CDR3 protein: CASSPPTGAMNTEAFF
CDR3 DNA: TGTGCCAGCAGCCCTCCGACAGGAGCTATGAACACTGAAGCTTTCTTT

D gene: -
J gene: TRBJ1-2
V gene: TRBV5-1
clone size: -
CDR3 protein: CASSSTPGYGYTF
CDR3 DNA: TGCGCCAGCAGCTCGACCCCCGGCTATGGCTACACCTTC

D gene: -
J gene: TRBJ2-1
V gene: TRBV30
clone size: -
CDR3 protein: CAWGTRNEQFF
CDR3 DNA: TGTGCCTGGGGGACTCGAAATGAGCAGTTCTTC

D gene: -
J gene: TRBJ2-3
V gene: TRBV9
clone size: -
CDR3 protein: CASSVAPTGVGTDTQYF
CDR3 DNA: TGTGCCAGCAGCGTAGCCCCCACGGGAGTCGGGACAGATACGCAGTATTTT

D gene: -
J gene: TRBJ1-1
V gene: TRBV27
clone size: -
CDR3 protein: CASSSQGLKNTEAFF
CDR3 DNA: TGTGCCAGCAGTTCACAAGGATTAAAGAACACTGAAGCTTTCTTT

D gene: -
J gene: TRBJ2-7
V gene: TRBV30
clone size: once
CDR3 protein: CAWSVSDYEQYF
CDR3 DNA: TGTGCCTGGAGTGTAAGTGATTACGAGCAGTACTTC

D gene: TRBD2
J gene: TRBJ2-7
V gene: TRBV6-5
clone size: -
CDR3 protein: CASSLAGGPYEQYF
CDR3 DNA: TGTGCCAGCAGTCTAGCGGGAGGGCCATACGAGCAGTACTTC

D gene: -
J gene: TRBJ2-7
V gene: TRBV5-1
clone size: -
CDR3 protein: CASTGGGYEQYF
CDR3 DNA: TGCGCCAGCACAGGTGGCGGCTACGAGCAGTACTTC

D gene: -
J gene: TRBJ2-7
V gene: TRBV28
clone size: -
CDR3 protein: CASSPTTERYEQYF
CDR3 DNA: TGTGCCAGCAGTCCAACAACGGAGAGGTACGAGCAGTACTTC

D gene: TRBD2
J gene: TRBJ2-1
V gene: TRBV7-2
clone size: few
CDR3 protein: CASSLGLAYNEQFF
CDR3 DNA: TGTGCCAGCAGCTTGGGACTAGCCTACAATGAGCAGTTCTTC

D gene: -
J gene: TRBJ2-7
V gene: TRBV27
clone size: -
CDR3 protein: CASSLGTSYEQYF
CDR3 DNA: TGTGCCAGCAGTTTAGGGACCTCCTACGAGCAGTACTTC

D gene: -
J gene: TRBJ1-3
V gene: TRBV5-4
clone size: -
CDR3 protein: CASSLTRGVSSGNTIYF
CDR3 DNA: TGTGCCAGCAGCTTAACTCGAGGGGTCTCCTCTGGAAACACCATATATTTT

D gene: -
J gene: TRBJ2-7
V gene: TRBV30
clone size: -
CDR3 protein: CAYHPQASYEQYF
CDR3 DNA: TGTGCCTACCACCCTCAGGCTTCCTACGAGCAGTACTTC

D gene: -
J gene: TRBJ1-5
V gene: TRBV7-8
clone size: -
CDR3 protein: CASRREPFGNQPQHF
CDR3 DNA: TGTGCCAGCAGGAGGGAACCTTTTGGCAATCAGCCCCAGCATTTT

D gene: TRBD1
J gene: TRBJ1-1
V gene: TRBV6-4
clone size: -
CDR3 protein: CASSKTTGTTEAFF
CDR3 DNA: TGTGCCAGCAGCAAAACGACAGGGACCACTGAAGCTTTCTTT

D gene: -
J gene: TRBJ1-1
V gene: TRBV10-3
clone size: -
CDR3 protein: CAIRTRGRSMNTEAFF
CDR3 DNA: TGTGCCATCAGAACACGGGGCCGTTCTATGAACACTGAAGCTTTCTTT

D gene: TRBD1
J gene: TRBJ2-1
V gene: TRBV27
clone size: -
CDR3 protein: CASSDRGNEQFF
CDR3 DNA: TGTGCCAGCAGTGACAGGGGCAATGAGCAGTTCTTC

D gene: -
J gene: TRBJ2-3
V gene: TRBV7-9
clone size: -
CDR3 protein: CASSFWVSTDTQYF
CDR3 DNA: TGTGCCAGCAGCTTTTGGGTCAGCACAGATACGCAGTATTTT

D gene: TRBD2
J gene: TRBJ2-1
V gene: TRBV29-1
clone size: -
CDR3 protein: CSVEGETSGRYNEQFF
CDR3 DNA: TGCAGCGTTGAAGGGGAAACTAGCGGGCGGTACAATGAGCAGTTCTTC

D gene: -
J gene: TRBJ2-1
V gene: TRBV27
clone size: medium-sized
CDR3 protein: CASSFRAYNEQFF
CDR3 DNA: TGTGCCAGCAGTTTTAGGGCGTACAATGAGCAGTTCTTC

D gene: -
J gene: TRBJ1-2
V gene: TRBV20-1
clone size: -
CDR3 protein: CSARPAGGYTF
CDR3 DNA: TGCAGTGCTAGACCGGCGGGCGGCTACACCTTC

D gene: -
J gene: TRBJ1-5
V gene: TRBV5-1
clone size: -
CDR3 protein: CASSLVSNQPQHF
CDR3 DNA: TGCGCCAGCAGCCTAGTAAGCAATCAGCCCCAGCATTTT

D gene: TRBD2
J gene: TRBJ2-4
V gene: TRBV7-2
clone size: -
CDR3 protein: CASSLRTSGGGINIQYF
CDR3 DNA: TGTGCCAGCAGCTTACGTACTAGCGGGGGGGGGATAAACATTCAGTACTTC

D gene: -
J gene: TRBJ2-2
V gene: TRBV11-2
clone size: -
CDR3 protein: CASSLGAPTGELFF
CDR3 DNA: TGTGCCAGCAGCTTAGGCGCCCCGACCGGGGAGCTGTTTTTT

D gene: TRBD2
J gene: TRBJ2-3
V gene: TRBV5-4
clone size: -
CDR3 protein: CASRREERTDTQYF
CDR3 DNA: TGTGCCAGCCGGCGGGAGGAGCGCACAGATACGCAGTATTTT

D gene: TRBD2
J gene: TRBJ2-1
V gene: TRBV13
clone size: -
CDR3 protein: CASSPRRLAGIGEQFF
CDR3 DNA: TGTGCCAGCAGCCCGCGGAGACTAGCGGGAATAGGGGAGCAGTTCTTC

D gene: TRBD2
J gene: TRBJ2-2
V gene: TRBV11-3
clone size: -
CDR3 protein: CASSFRGLAGAGELFF
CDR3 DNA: TGTGCCAGCAGCTTCAGGGGACTAGCGGGAGCCGGGGAGCTGTTTTTT

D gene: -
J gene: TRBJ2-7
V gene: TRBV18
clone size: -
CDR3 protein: CASSPLDTFNEQYF
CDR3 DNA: TGTGCCAGCTCACCCTTAGATACGTTTAACGAGCAGTACTTC

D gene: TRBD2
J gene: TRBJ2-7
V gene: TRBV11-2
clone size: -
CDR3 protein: CASSLGGRAEEQYF
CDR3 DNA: TGTGCCAGCAGCTTAGGCGGGAGGGCCGAAGAGCAGTACTTC

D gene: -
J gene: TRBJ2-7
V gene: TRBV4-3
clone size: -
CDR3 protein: CASSGGDATYEQYF
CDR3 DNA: TGCGCCAGCAGCGGTGGGGACGCCACCTACGAGCAGTACTTC

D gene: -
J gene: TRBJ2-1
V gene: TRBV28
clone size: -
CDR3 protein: CASSPLVRSYNEQFF
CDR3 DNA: TGTGCCAGCAGTCCACTAGTTAGGTCCTACAATGAGCAGTTCTTC

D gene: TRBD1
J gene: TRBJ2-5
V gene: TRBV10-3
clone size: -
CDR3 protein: CAIRGQGRGQSQETQYF
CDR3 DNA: TGTGCCATCAGGGGACAGGGAAGAGGACAATCCCAAGAGACCCAGTACTTC

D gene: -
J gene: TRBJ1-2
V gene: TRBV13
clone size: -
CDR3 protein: CASSLAGAIYGYTF
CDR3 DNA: TGTGCCAGCAGCTTAGCCGGGGCTATCTATGGCTACACCTTC

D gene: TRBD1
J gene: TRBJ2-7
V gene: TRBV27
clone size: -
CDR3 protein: CASSPLLRTGGEQYF
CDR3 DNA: TGTGCCAGCAGCCCCCTTTTGAGGACAGGGGGCGAGCAGTACTTC

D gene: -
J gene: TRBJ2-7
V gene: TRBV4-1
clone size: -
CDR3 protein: CASSPSISYEQYF
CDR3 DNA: TGCGCCAGCAGCCCCAGCATCTCCTACGAGCAGTACTTC

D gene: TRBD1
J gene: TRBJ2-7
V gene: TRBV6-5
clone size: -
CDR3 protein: CASSRGQFTYYEQYF
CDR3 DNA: TGTGCCAGCAGCCGGGGACAGTTTACTTACTACGAGCAGTACTTC

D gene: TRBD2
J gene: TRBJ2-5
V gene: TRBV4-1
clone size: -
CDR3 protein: CASSQLTSGRETQYF
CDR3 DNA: TGCGCCAGCAGCCAATTGACTAGCGGGAGAGAGACCCAGTACTTC

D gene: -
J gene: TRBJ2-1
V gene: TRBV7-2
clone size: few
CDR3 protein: CASSLAIGGVFNEQFF
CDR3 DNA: TGTGCCAGCAGCTTAGCTATCGGGGGAGTATTCAATGAGCAGTTCTTC

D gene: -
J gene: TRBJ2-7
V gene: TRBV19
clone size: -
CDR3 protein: CASSIGPSYEQYF
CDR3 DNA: TGTGCCAGTAGTATCGGGCCCTCCTACGAGCAGTACTTC

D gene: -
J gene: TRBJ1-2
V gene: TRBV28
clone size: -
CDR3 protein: CASKLADGYTF
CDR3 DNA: TGTGCCAGCAAGTTGGCGGATGGCTACACCTTC

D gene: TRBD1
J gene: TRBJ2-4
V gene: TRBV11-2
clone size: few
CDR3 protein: CASSLESGGNIQYF
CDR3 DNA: TGTGCCAGCAGCTTAGAGTCAGGGGGAAACATTCAGTACTTC

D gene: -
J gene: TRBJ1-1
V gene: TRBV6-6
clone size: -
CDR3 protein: CASSYSRGALGTEAFF
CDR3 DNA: TGTGCCAGCAGTTACTCGAGGGGGGCTCTGGGCACTGAAGCTTTCTTT

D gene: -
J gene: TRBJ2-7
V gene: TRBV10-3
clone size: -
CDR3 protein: CAISEGASHYEQYF
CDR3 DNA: TGTGCCATCAGTGAAGGGGCTAGCCACTACGAGCAGTACTTC

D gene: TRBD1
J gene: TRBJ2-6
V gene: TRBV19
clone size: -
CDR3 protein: CASSTTGAEANVLTF
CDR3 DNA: TGTGCCAGTAGTACGACAGGGGCTGAGGCCAACGTCCTGACTTTC

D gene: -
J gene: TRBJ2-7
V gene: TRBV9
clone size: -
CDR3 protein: CASSAGGAYEQYF
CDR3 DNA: TGTGCCAGCAGCGCCGGGGGAGCGTACGAGCAGTACTTC